This TCR beta chain originates from a study of shared clonotypes between healthy human individuals. There were only Caucasian adults among the donors, and all lived in Nashville, Tennessee. With regard to this clone: No antigen is known for it.

Overall study results and limits: The naive CD4 repertoires of several donors were compared, and 5% to 6.5% of clonotypes were shared. Against clonotypes common to all four donors, non-shared ones had lower generation probabilities.

Method: immunoSEQ multiplex PCR; TCRdb's copy keeps in-frame clones and lacks some. The table lists about 640,000 clones, approximately 79% of them singletons. The CDR3 is made up of 15 amino acids. The germline CDR1 and CDR2 sequences are KGHSH and LQKENI. After removal of 4 bases from V and 0 bases from J, the junction contained 1 base not matched to a gene. Sequencing input: memory CD4+ T cells sorted from blood. Indicated subset: CD45RA-negative fraction. The rearrangement joins TRBV18 to TRBJ2-1; 9 bases are a match to TRBD2. The source of this sequence is a woman younger than 45 in good health. As DNA, the CDR3 is TGTGCCAGCTCACGTAGCGGGAGCTCCTACAATGAGCAGTTCTTC. Translation: CASSRSGSSYNEQFF.